The next 11 T cell receptor beta chains were all read from a single sample in a study of blood T cell repertoires in COVID-19. Profiled with immunoSEQ multiplex PCR; TCRdb holds only in-frame clones, not every one. The repertoire holds 130,000 or so clones, with more than 75% as singletons. The specimen was peripheral blood. The receptors were sampled from a man between 60 and 70 years old with acute or convalescent COVID-19.

The chain links TRBV6-5 to TRBJ1-2; D remains unclear. The V and J ends lost 5 bases and 0 bases respectively, with 13 bases between them. CDR3 length: 15 amino acids. CDR1 and CDR2 from the germline V gene are MNHEY and SVGAGI. CDR3 loop: CASSPGGNANYGYTF. The CDR3 DNA is TGTGCCAGCAGTCCCGGAGGTAATGCTAACTATGGCTACACCTTC.

In its sample, this clone was seen once. The V and J genes are TRBV11-2 and TRBJ2-2; 10 nucleotides agree with TRBD1. The CDR3 has 18 amino acids. Trimming cost V 1 base and J 3 bases; bases outside gene matches: 8. Germline values: CDR1 SGHAT, CDR2 FQNNGV. The DNA for the CDR3 is TGTGCCAGCAGCTTAGTCGCCGACAGGGGGCGCGACACCGGGGAGCTGTTTTTT. Translation gives CASSLVADRGRDTGELFF.

The chain joins TRBV7-2 to TRBJ2-5; 13 bases fit TRBD2. The CDR3 loop spans 16 amino acids. V shed 5 bases, J shed 2 bases, and the junction held 5 bases outside the gene matches. The germline gives CDR1 SGHTA, CDR2 FQGNSA. CDR3 in amino acids: CASSQLAGGLQETQYF. The DNA for the CDR3 is TGTGCCAGCAGCCAACTAGCGGGAGGGCTTCAAGAGACCCAGTACTTC.

V and J are TRBV15 and TRBJ2-2, with 11 bases fitting TRBD2. Germline V gene data show CDR1 as LNHNV and CDR2 as YYDKDF (reference sequence). The trim removed 1 base at V and 4 bases at J, leaving 5 bases unmatched. The CDR3 contains 17 residues. CDR3 region: CATSRVGTSGLTGELFF. The CDR3 DNA reads TGTGCCACCAGCAGAGTGGGGACTAGCGGCCTCACCGGGGAGCTGTTTTTT.

CDR3 nucleotide sequence: TGTGCCAGTAGCCTTGTACAGGGGCGGCCCCTCCACTTT. It encodes CASSLVQGRPLHF. The chain recombines TRBV19 with TRBJ1-6, with 7 bases that match TRBD1. Per the germline V gene, CDR1 is LNHDA and CDR2 is SQIVND (reference sequence). J was trimmed by 13 bases and V by 6 bases; bases with no gene match: 9. This CDR3 region has 13 residues.

The genes are TRBV19 and TRBJ2-7, with TRBD2 matching 8 bases. This CDR3 contains 14 residues. The germline gives CDR1 LNHDA, CDR2 SQIVND (reference sequence). With V trimmed by 3 bases and J by 2 bases, 3 bases remained unmatched. The CDR3: CASSIPAGAYEQYF. In nucleotides, the CDR3 is TGTGCCAGTAGTATCCCAGCGGGAGCCTACGAGCAGTACTTC.

V and J are TRBV9 and TRBJ1-6, with 12 bases lining up with TRBD1. Germline V CDR1 and CDR2: SGDLS, YYNGEE. The CDR3 loop spans 19 amino acids. V was pared by 3 bases and J by 0 bases, with 7 bases of the junction left unmatched. The CDR3 here is CASSAGTGGSSSYNSPLHF. CDR3 bases: TGTGCCAGCAGCGCCGGGACAGGGGGCAGCAGCTCCTATAATTCACCCCTCCACTTT.

The chain joins TRBV18 to TRBJ2-2; 8 bases match TRBD2. Germline V CDR1 and CDR2: KGHSH, LQKENI. V shed 2 bases and J 5 bases; nucleotides not matched to a gene: 7. The CDR3 totals 16 residues. In DNA form, the CDR3 reads TGTGCCAGCTCACCAACGGCGGGAGGAGGGACCGGGGAGCTGTTTTTT. It encodes CASSPTAGGGTGELFF.

The CDR3 DNA sequence: TGCAGCGTCGACGGACTAGCGGGAGGGCCCTGGAATGAGCAGTTCTTC. Its translation: CSVDGLAGGPWNEQFF. V usage is TRBV29-1 and J usage is TRBJ2-1, with 15 positions matching TRBD2. Germline CDR1 reads SQVTM; CDR2 reads ANQGSEA. V lost 6 bases to trimming and J lost 7 bases; unmatched junction nucleotides: 10. The CDR3 is made up of 16 amino acids.

The chain recombines TRBV30 with TRBJ1-2; D remains unclear. Between the trimmed V and J ends, which lost 4 bases and 6 bases, there was a span of 18 bases. Per germline, CDR1 GTSNPN and CDR2 SVGIG (reference sequence). CDR3 length: 14 amino acids. The DNA of the CDR3 is TGTGCCTGGAAGAGCGGAGGGAATATTGATGGCTACACCTTC. Translation: CAWKSGGNIDGYTF. Complete variable domain (other parts from reference TRBV30 and TRBJ1-2): SQTIHQWPATLVQPVGSPLSLECTVEGTSNPNLYWYRQAAGRGLQLLFYSVGIGQISSEVPQNLSASRPQDRQFILSSKKLLLSDSGFYLCAWKSGGNIDGYTFGSGTRLTVV.

Only a few counts were recorded for this clone. This chain links TRBV28 with TRBJ2-3, with TRBD2 matching 7 bases. Germline CDR1 is MDHEN and CDR2 is SYDVKM. The CDR3 length is 15 residues. V shed 3 bases, J shed 2 bases, and the junction held 5 bases outside the gene matches. CDR3 DNA: TGTGCCAGCAGTTTGGGGGGGGGTTCCACAGATACGCAGTATTTT. It is translated as CASSLGGGSTDTQYF.